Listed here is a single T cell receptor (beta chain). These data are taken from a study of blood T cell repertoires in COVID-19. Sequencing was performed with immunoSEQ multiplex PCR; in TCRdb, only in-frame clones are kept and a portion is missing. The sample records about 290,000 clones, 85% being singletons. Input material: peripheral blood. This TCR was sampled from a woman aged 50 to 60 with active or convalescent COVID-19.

The CDR3 coding sequence is TGTGCCAGCAGTGACTTCCTTTGGGAAGGGGGCGCAAACATTCAGTACTTC. Amino acid sequence: CASSDFLWEGGANIQYF. The rearrangement uses TRBV2 and TRBJ2-4; 7 bases align to TRBD1. The CDR3 is 17 residues long. V was pared by 3 bases and J by 6 bases, with 14 bases of the junction left unmatched. Germline-derived CDR1 and CDR2 are SNHLY and FYNNEI.